The entry that follows covers one T cell receptor beta chain sequence. Its antigen is currently unknown. The length of the CDR3 is 19 residues. The V gene end was trimmed by 6 bases and the J gene end by 0 bases; junction bases not matched to a gene: 12. From germline, CDR1 is LNHDA and CDR2 SQIVND (reference sequence). Sequenced by immunoSEQ multiplex PCR; TCRdb stores in-frame clones only, minus some. The sample lists about 200,000 clones; around 70% were seen once. The data stem from a study of cytotoxic CD8 clonotypes in ibrutinib-treated CLL. Study-level background: Overall, around 25 responses were partial and 2 complete; following median about 69 months, roughly 15 patients stayed remitted and approximately 12 progressed. Response samples were taken after a median of about 11 months on treatment, range 6 to 36.

Study-wide results and caveats: Baseline levels of clonality went above those of age-matched healthy donors and moved with circulating CD8+ T-cell counts.

This TCR was sampled from a human donor with chronic lymphocytic leukemia. Sequencing used PBMCs, obtained after 12 months of ibrutinib treatment. The J gene is TRBJ1-6, the V gene TRBV19; TRBD1 matches at 9 bases. The CDR3 is CASRLFRQGGSSYNSPLHF. The CDR3 coding sequence is TGTGCCAGTAGACTTTTCCGACAGGGGGGGAGCTCCTATAATTCACCCCTCCACTTT. The full variable domain, with the rest looked up from reference TRBV19 and TRBJ1-6, is DGGITQSPKYLFRKEGQNVTLSCEQNLNHDAMYWYRQDPGQGLRLIYYSQIVNDFQKGDIAEGYSVSREKKESFPLTVTSAQKNPTAFYLCASRLFRQGGSSYNSPLHFGNGTRLTVT.